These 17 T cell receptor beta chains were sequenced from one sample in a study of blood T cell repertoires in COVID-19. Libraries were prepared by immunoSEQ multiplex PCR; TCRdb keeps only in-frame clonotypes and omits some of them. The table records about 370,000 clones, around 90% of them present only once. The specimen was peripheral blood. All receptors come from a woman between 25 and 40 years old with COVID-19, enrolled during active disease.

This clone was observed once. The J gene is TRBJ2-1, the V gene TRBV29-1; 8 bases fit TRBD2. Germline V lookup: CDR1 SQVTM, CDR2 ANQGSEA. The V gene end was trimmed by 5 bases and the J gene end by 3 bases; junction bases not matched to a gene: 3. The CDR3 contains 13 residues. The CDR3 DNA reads TGCAGCGTTCGGGGGGGGGACTACAATGAGCAGTTCTTC. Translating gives CSVRGGDYNEQFF.

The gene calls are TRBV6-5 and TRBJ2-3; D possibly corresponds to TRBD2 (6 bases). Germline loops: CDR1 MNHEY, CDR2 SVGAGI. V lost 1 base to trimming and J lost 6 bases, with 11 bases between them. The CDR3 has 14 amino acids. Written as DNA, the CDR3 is TGTGCCAGCAGTTACTTTTCGGGAGAGGATACGCAGTATTTT. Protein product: CASSYFSGEDTQYF.

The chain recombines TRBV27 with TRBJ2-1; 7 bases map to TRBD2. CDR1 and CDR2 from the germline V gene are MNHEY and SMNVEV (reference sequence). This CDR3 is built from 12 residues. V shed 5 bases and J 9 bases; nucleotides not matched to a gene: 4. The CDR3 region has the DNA TGTGCCAGCAGTCCCGGCGGGGGTGAGCAGTTCTTC. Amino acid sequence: CASSPGGGEQFF.

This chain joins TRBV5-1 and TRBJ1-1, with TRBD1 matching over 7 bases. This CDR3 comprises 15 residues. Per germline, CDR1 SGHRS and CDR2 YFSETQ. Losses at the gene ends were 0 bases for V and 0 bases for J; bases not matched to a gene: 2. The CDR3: CASSLDRGMNTEAFF. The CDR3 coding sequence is TGCGCCAGCAGCTTGGACAGGGGTATGAACACTGAAGCTTTCTTT.

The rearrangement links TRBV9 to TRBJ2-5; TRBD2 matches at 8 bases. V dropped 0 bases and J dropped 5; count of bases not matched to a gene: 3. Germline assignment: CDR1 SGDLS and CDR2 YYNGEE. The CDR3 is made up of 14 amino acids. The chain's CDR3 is CASSVAGGLETQYF. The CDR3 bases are TGTGCCAGCAGCGTAGCGGGGGGGCTGGAGACCCAGTACTTC.

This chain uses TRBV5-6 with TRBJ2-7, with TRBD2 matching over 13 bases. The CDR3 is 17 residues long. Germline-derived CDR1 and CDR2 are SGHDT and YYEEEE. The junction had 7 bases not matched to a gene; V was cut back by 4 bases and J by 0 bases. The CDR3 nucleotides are TGTGCCAGCAGCCGGGGACTAGCGGGGCCGAACTCCTACGAGCAGTACTTC. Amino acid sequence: CASSRGLAGPNSYEQYF.

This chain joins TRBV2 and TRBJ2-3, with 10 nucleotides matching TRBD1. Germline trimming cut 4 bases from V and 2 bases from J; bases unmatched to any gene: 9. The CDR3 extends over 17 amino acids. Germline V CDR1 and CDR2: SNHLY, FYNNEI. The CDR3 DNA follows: TGTGCCAGCAGTGGGACGGACAGGGGGTTTTTCACAGATACGCAGTATTTT. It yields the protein CASSGTDRGFFTDTQYF. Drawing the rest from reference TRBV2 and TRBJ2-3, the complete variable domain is EPEVTQTPSHQVTQMGQEVILRCVPISNHLYFYWYRQILGQKVEFLVSFYNNEISEKSEIFDDQFSVERPDGSNFTLKIRSTKLEDSAMYFCASSGTDRGFFTDTQYFGPGTRLTVL.

The CDR3, as DNA: TGTGCCTGGAGTGTATGGGGGCTCATGAACACTGAAGCTTTCTTT. Translating gives CAWSVWGLMNTEAFF. The V gene is TRBV30, the J gene TRBJ1-1; perhaps TRBD1 as D (6 bases). The CDR3 runs 15 residues. Trimming stripped 0 bases from V and 0 bases from J, with 11 bases between. Germline loops: CDR1 GTSNPN, CDR2 SVGIG (reference sequence). Full variable domain (rest looked up from reference TRBV30 and TRBJ1-1): SQTIHQWPATLVQPVGSPLSLECTVEGTSNPNLYWYRQAAGRGLQLLFYSVGIGQISSEVPQNLSASRPQDRQFILSSKKLLLSDSGFYLCAWSVWGLMNTEAFFGQGTRLTVV.

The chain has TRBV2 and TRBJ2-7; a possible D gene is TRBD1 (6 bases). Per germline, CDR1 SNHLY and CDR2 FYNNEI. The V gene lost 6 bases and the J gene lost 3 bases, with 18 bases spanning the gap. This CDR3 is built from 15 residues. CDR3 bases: TGTGCCAGCAGCCCTAGAGGGGGATCGGGCTACGAGCAGTACGTC. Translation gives CASSPRGGSGYEQYV.

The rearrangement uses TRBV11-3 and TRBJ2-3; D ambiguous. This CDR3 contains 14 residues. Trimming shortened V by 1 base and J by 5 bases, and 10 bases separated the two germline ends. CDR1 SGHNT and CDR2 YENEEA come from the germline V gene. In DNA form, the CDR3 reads TGTGCCAGCAGCTTAGTACAAACCGAAGATACGCAGTATTTT. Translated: CASSLVQTEDTQYF.

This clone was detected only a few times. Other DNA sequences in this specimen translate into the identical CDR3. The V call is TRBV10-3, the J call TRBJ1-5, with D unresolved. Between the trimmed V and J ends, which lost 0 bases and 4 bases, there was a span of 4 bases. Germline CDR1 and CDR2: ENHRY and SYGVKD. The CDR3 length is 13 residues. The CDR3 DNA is TGTGCCATCAGTGAGTCCGGTAATCAGCCCCAGCATTTT. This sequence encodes CAISESGNQPQHF.

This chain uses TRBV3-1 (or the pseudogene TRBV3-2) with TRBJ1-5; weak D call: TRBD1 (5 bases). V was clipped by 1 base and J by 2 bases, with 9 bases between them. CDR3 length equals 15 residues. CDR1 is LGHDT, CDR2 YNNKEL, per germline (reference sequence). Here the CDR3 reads CASSQGRGGNQPQHF. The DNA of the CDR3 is TGTGCCAGCAGCCAAGGTAGGGGTGGCAATCAGCCCCAGCATTTT.

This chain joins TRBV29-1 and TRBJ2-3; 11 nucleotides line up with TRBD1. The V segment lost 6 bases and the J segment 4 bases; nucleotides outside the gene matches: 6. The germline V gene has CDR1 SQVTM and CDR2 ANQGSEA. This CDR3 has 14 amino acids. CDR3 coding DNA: TGCAGCGTGGTGGGACAGGGGGGTCCAGATACGCAGTATTTT. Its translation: CSVVGQGGPDTQYF.

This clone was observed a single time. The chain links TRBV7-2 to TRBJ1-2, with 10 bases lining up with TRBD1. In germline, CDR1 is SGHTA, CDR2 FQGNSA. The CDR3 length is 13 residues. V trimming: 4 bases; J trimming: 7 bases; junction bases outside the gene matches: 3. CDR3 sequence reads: CASSSDRGLGYTF. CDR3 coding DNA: TGTGCCAGCAGCTCCGACAGGGGGCTTGGCTACACCTTC.

The CDR3 is CASSSGLAGAGEQFF. In DNA, the CDR3 is TGTGCCAGCAGTTCGGGACTAGCGGGAGCGGGTGAGCAGTTCTTC. The genes are TRBV27 and TRBJ2-1, with 14 bases lining up with TRBD2. Trimming at V came to 4 bases and at J to 9 bases, leaving 5 bases not matched to a gene. Germline-derived CDR1 and CDR2 are MNHEY and SMNVEV (reference sequence). This CDR3 is built from 15 residues.

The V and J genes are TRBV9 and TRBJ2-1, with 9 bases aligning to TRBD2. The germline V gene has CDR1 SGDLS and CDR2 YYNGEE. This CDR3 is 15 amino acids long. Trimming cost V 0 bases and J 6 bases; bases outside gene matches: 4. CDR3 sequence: CASSVVGTSSNEQFF. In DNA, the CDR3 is TGTGCCAGCAGCGTAGTCGGGACTAGCAGCAATGAGCAGTTCTTC.

The DNA of the CDR3 is TGTGCCAGCAGCTTAGAGGGACTAGCGGGGACAAACACCGGGGAGCTGTTTTTT. Its protein product is CASSLEGLAGTNTGELFF. This chain uses TRBV7-8 with TRBJ2-2; 13 nucleotides line up with TRBD2. V lost 1 base to trimming and J lost 2 bases; unmatched junction nucleotides: 4. Germline V gene data show CDR1 as SGHVS and CDR2 as FQNEAQ. The CDR3 length is 18 residues.